One sample yielded the 28 T cell receptor beta chains listed below, sequenced in a study of blood T cell repertoires in COVID-19. Data came from immunoSEQ multiplex PCR; TCRdb stores just in-frame clones and leaves some out. Of 450,000 or so clones in the sample, approximately 89% were seen once. Sequencing used peripheral blood. These receptors were taken from a man younger than 30 with COVID-19, enrolled during active disease.

The rearrangement links TRBV28 to TRBJ1-4, with 11 nucleotides matching TRBD1. Germline CDR1 is MDHEN and CDR2 is SYDVKM. Unmatched junction bases numbered 10, after V lost 6 bases and J lost 7 bases. The length of the CDR3 is 16 residues. Written as DNA, the CDR3 is TGTGCCAGCAGCCCTGAAGGGACAGGGGGTAGTGAAAAACTGTTTTTT. It translates to CASSPEGTGGSEKLFF. Full variable domain (missing parts from reference TRBV28 and TRBJ1-4): DVKVTQSSRYLVKRTGEKVFLECVQDMDHENMFWYRQDPGLGLRLIYFSYDVKMKEKGDIPEGYSVSREKKERFSLILESASTNQTSMYLCASSPEGTGGSEKLFFGSGTQLSVL.

V is TRBV9 and J is TRBJ2-1; 7 bases are a match to TRBD2. Germline V gene lookup returns CDR1 SGDLS and CDR2 YYNGEE. V trimming: 3 bases; J trimming: 4 bases; junction bases outside the gene matches: 7. The CDR3 has 15 amino acids. CDR3 bases: TGTGCCAGCAGCGCGGACGGGACTAAGTACAATGAGCAGTTCTTC. Translating it yields CASSADGTKYNEQFF.

This rearrangement joins TRBV5-1 to TRBJ1-3, with no clear D. The CDR3 runs 16 residues. In germline, CDR1 is SGHRS, CDR2 YFSETQ. V lost 3 bases and J lost 3, with 16 bases in between. The CDR3 DNA follows: TGCGCCAGCAGCTCCTCGTCGAGGGCCGGTGGAAACACCATATATTTT. Translation: CASSSSSRAGGNTIYF. Complete variable domain (other parts from reference TRBV5-1 and TRBJ1-3): KAGVTQTPRYLIKTRGQQVTLSCSPISGHRSVSWYQQTPGQGLQFLFEYFSETQRNKGNFPGRFSGRQFSNSRSEMNVSTLELGDSALYLCASSSSSRAGGNTIYFGEGSWLTVV.

V is TRBV7-2 and J is TRBJ2-1, with TRBD2 matching over 14 bases. The V gene end was trimmed by 5 bases and the J gene end by 7 bases; junction bases not matched to a gene: 4. Germline-derived CDR1 and CDR2 are SGHTA and FQGNSA. The CDR3 has 15 amino acids. In DNA, the CDR3 is TGTGCCAGCAGCGGACTAGCGGGGGGCTGGAATGAGCAGTTCTTC. This codes for CASSGLAGGWNEQFF.

The chain joins TRBV28 to TRBJ2-5; possible D gene TRBD1, 6 bases. Germline CDR1 and CDR2: MDHEN and SYDVKM. Trimming cost V 5 bases and J 2 bases, with 15 bases left between them. The CDR3 totals 15 residues. The CDR3 DNA reads as TGTGCCAGCAGTCCCCCGACAGGTAGTCAAGAGACCCAGTACTTC. Its protein product is CASSPPTGSQETQYF.

The rearrangement joins TRBV19 to TRBJ2-7, with D maybe TRBD2 (5 bases). The CDR3 covers 14 residues. CDR1 and CDR2 from the germline V gene are LNHDA and SQIVND (reference sequence). With 3 bases removed from V and 0 bases from J, the gap between germline ends came to 9 bases. CDR3 DNA sequence: TGTGCCAGTAGTATGGTGGGGAGCTCCTACGAGCAGTACTTC. Translating it yields CASSMVGSSYEQYF.

This chain connects TRBV25-1 to TRBJ2-2; 9 bases are a match to TRBD2. This CDR3 comprises 14 residues. The J segment lost 4 bases and the V segment lost 5 bases, leaving 2 bases of the junction unmatched. Germline assignment: CDR1 MGHDK and CDR2 SYGVNS. CDR3 DNA sequence: TGTGCCAGCAGTAGTAGCGGGAGCACCGGGGAGCTGTTTTTT. Residues: CASSSSGSTGELFF.

The chain is built from TRBV7-9 and TRBJ2-1, with D perhaps TRBD1 (6 bases). CDR1 SEHNR and CDR2 FQNEAQ come from the germline V gene (reference sequence). Trimming took 5 bases from V and 8 from J, leaving 25 bases between them. The CDR3 length is 17 residues. The CDR3 DNA follows: TGTGCCAGCAGCCCGACCCTAACAGGGTCGGGCAAGGATGAGCAGTTCTTC. Protein: CASSPTLTGSGKDEQFF.

The chain couples TRBV11-2 to TRBJ2-5; D is undetermined. CDR3 length equals 12 residues. V lost 5 bases to trimming and J lost 5 bases, with 9 bases between them. Germline CDR1 SGHAT, CDR2 FQNNGV. The CDR3 sequence is CASSQFRETQYF. Written as DNA, the CDR3 is TGTGCCAGCAGCCAATTCCGGGAGACCCAGTACTTC.

CDR3 region: CSVDPVGTLGDTEAFF. Here the CDR3 DNA reads TGCAGCGTTGATCCAGTAGGGACTTTAGGGGACACTGAAGCTTTCTTT. The gene calls are TRBV29-1 and TRBJ1-1, with a tentative D call TRBD1 (5 bases). From germline, CDR1 is SQVTM and CDR2 ANQGSEA. Deletions cut 3 bases from V and 3 bases from J, with 20 bases between. This CDR3 is built from 16 residues.

This chain uses TRBV4-1 with TRBJ2-6; unclear D gene. The CDR3 spans 16 residues. V lost 0 bases and J 3 bases, leaving 9 bases between the germline ends. From germline, CDR1 is MGHRA and CDR2 YSYEKL. The chain's CDR3 is CASSQDSALGANVLTF. CDR3 bases: TGCGCCAGCAGCCAAGATTCAGCGCTTGGGGCCAACGTCCTGACTTTC.

V is TRBV2 and J is TRBJ1-2; 7 bases agree with TRBD1. In germline, CDR1 is SNHLY, CDR2 FYNNEI. V lost 9 bases, J lost 7 bases, and 14 bases stayed unmatched. CDR3 length: 14 amino acids. In nucleotides, the CDR3 is TGTGCCAGGAGCAGGGGCGCAGGGGGGAGTGGCTACACCTTC. Translation: CARSRGAGGSGYTF.

The chain joins TRBV25-1 to TRBJ2-1; 8 bases line up with TRBD1. The CDR3 has 13 amino acids. Germline loops: CDR1 MGHDK, CDR2 SYGVNS. Trimming at V came to 4 bases and at J to 14 bases, leaving 10 bases not matched to a gene. DNA for the CDR3: TGTGCCAGCAGTGCACCCCTCTCACAGGGGGAGTTCTTC. Encoded protein: CASSAPLSQGEFF. Full variable domain (remainder filled in from reference TRBV25-1 and TRBJ2-1): EADIYQTPRYLVIGTGKKITLECSQTMGHDKMYWYQQDPGMELHLIHYSYGVNSTEKGDLSSESTVSRIRTEHFPLTLESARPSHTSQYLCASSAPLSQGEFFGPGTRLTVL.

This chain joins TRBV6-5 and TRBJ1-5; D gene unclear. Germline V gene lookup returns CDR1 MNHEY and CDR2 SVGAGI. V gave up 5 bases and J gave up 9 bases, with 11 bases separating them. This CDR3 has 12 amino acids. CDR3 sequence (DNA): TGTGCCAGCAGTAGGGAGGCGGGGCCCCAGCATTTT. Translation: CASSREAGPQHF.

This clone turned up a few times. The chain has TRBV3-1 (or the pseudogene TRBV3-2) and TRBJ2-5; 7 nucleotides match TRBD2. V shed 4 bases and J 5 bases; nucleotides not matched to a gene: 13. The germline V gene has CDR1 LGHDT and CDR2 YNNKEL (reference sequence). The CDR3 length is 16 residues. In DNA form, the CDR3 reads TGTGCCAGCAGCCGAAGTCCGGGGCGGGGAGGGGAGACCCAGTACTTC. Translated, it gives CASSRSPGRGGETQYF.

This sequence joins TRBV27 and TRBJ1-5; 7 bases match TRBD1. Unmatched junction bases numbered 5, after V lost 6 bases and J lost 3 bases. CDR1 and CDR2 (germline): MNHEY, SMNVEV (reference sequence). This CDR3 has 14 amino acids. This chain's CDR3 is CASSIGTVNQPQHF. CDR3 coding DNA: TGTGCCAGCAGCATAGGGACAGTCAATCAGCCCCAGCATTTT.

The genes are TRBV7-2 and TRBJ2-7; D is possibly TRBD1 (6 bases). Trimming cost V 3 bases and J 2 bases, with 17 bases left between them. The CDR3 is 16 residues long. Germline V CDR1 and CDR2: SGHTA, FQGNSA. CDR3 DNA: TGTGCCAGCAGCTTGGGGGCCCGACAGGACACCTACGAGCAGTACTTC. Its translation: CASSLGARQDTYEQYF. The complete variable domain, with remaining parts taken from reference TRBV7-2 and TRBJ2-7, reads GAGVSQSPSNKVTEKGKDVELRCDPISGHTALYWYRQSLGQGLEFLIYFQGNSAPDKSGLPSDRFSAERTGGSVSTLTIQRTQQEDSAVYLCASSLGARQDTYEQYFGPGTRLTVT.

The chain links TRBV30 to TRBJ2-7; 14 bases map to TRBD2. Germline-derived CDR1 and CDR2 are GTSNPN and SVGIG (reference sequence). The V segment lost 1 base and the J segment 3 bases; nucleotides outside the gene matches: 2. The CDR3 totals 15 residues. CDR3 sequence (DNA): TGTGCCTGGAGTGGGGGGACTAGCGGGGGCTACGAGCAGTACTTC. It translates to CAWSGGTSGGYEQYF.

The chain employs TRBV5-1 and TRBJ2-3, with 7 bases matching TRBD2. Germline V lookup: CDR1 SGHRS, CDR2 YFSETQ. The CDR3 has 17 amino acids. V lost 5 bases to trimming and J lost 0 bases; unmatched junction nucleotides: 12. DNA of the CDR3: TGCGCCAGCAGTCACCCACCCGGGACTACTAGCACAGATACGCAGTATTTT. Encoded protein: CASSHPPGTTSTDTQYF.

This chain links TRBV3-1 (or the pseudogene TRBV3-2) with TRBJ2-3, with a tentative D call TRBD2 (7 bases). This CDR3 has 14 amino acids. From germline, CDR1 is LGHDT and CDR2 YNNKEL (reference sequence). V dropped 4 bases and J dropped 5 bases, with 13 bases sitting between them. The CDR3 spells CASSRGGGGDTQYF. As DNA, the CDR3 is TGTGCCAGCAGCCGCGGGGGCGGCGGAGATACGCAGTATTTT.

This clone was recorded once. The chain links TRBV7-9 to TRBJ2-5; 10 nucleotides match TRBD2. Germline V lookup: CDR1 SEHNR, CDR2 FQNEAQ (reference sequence). The CDR3 length is 16 residues. V was pared by 4 bases and J by 5 bases, with 10 bases of the junction left unmatched. Written as DNA, the CDR3 is TGTGCCAGCAGCTCAGGACTAGCGGCTCCCTCGGAGACCCAGTACTTC. Translated: CASSSGLAAPSETQYF.

The chain is built from TRBV9 and TRBJ1-6; D perhaps matches TRBD1 (6 bases). Germline values: CDR1 SGDLS, CDR2 YYNGEE. CDR3 length: 15 residues. Trimming stripped 3 bases from V and 15 bases from J, with 22 bases between. CDR3 amino acids: CASSGGGTVNSVLHF. The CDR3 nucleotides read TGTGCCAGCAGCGGGGGGGGCACAGTGAATTCAGTCCTCCACTTT.

This clone was seen a few times. The CDR3 protein is CASSPDRGLTEAFF. The DNA of the CDR3 is TGTGCCAGCAGCCCGGACAGGGGGCTCACTGAAGCTTTCTTT. V is TRBV7-2 and J is TRBJ1-1; 11 bases map to TRBD1. Germline CDR1 reads SGHTA; CDR2 reads FQGNSA. This CDR3 contains 14 residues. After removal of 5 bases from V and 4 bases from J, the junction contained 3 bases not matched to a gene.

The rearrangement joins TRBV3-1 (or the pseudogene TRBV3-2) to TRBJ2-5, with 12 bases lining up with TRBD2. This CDR3 is 16 amino acids long. Germline V gene data show CDR1 as LGHDT and CDR2 as YNNKEL (reference sequence). V trimming: 4 bases; J trimming: 6 bases; junction bases outside the gene matches: 9. The CDR3 DNA reads as TGTGCCAGCAGCCCGAGACTAGCGGGGGTTCAACAGACCCAGTACTTC. Protein product: CASSPRLAGVQQTQYF.

This chain uses TRBV4-1 with TRBJ2-2; 8 bases are a match to TRBD2. Germline V gene sequence: CDR1 MGHRA, CDR2 YSYEKL. This CDR3 is 17 amino acids long. Trimming cost V 3 bases and J 4 bases; bases outside gene matches: 10. CDR3 amino acids: CASSQSRLAGSTGELFF. The DNA for the CDR3 is TGCGCCAGCAGCCAGTCCCGCCTAGCGGGCAGCACCGGGGAGCTGTTTTTT.

This clone has only one observation. The chain uses TRBV5-1 and TRBJ2-5; tentatively, D is TRBD2 (5 bases). Per germline, CDR1 SGHRS and CDR2 YFSETQ. Between the trimmed V and J ends, which lost 2 bases and 2 bases, there was a span of 19 bases. The CDR3 runs 17 residues. The CDR3 region has the DNA TGCGCCAGCAGCTTTTACGGACTGTTGTCCATACAAGAGACCCAGTACTTC. Translating gives CASSFYGLLSIQETQYF.

V usage is TRBV19 and J usage is TRBJ2-1; 8 positions agree with TRBD2. Per germline, CDR1 LNHDA and CDR2 SQIVND (reference sequence). The trim removed 5 bases at V and 8 bases at J, leaving 8 bases unmatched. This CDR3 has 14 residues. The CDR3 DNA sequence: TGTGCCAGTAGTCTGCCCGGGACTAGTCATGAGCAGTTCTTC. Protein product: CASSLPGTSHEQFF. Variable domain in full (rest from reference TRBV19 and TRBJ2-1): DGGITQSPKYLFRKEGQNVTLSCEQNLNHDAMYWYRQDPGQGLRLIYYSQIVNDFQKGDIAEGYSVSREKKESFPLTVTSAQKNPTAFYLCASSLPGTSHEQFFGPGTRLTVL.

The J gene is TRBJ2-3, the V gene TRBV19; 8 positions agree with TRBD1. CDR1 and CDR2 from the germline V gene are LNHDA and SQIVND (reference sequence). This CDR3 comprises 14 residues. The ends lost 3 bases at V and 8 bases at J; junction bases unmatched: 7. CDR3 coding DNA: TGTGCCAGTAGTATTCCCGGACAGGGAGGTACGCAGTATTTT. Encoded protein: CASSIPGQGGTQYF. Supplemented by reference TRBV19 and TRBJ2-3, the full variable domain reads DGGITQSPKYLFRKEGQNVTLSCEQNLNHDAMYWYRQDPGQGLRLIYYSQIVNDFQKGDIAEGYSVSREKKESFPLTVTSAQKNPTAFYLCASSIPGQGGTQYFGPGTRLTVL.